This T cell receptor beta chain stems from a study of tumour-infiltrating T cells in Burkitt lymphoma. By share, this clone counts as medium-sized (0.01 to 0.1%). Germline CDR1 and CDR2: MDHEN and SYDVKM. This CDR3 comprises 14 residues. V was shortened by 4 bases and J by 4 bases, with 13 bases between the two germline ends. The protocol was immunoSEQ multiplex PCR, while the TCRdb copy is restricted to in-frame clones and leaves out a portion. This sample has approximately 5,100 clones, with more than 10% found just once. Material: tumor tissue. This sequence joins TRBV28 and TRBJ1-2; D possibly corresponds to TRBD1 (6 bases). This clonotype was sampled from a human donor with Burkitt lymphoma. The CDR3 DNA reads TGTGCCAGCAGTTGGGCAGGGGTCCCCTATGGCTACACCTTC. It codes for CASSWAGVPYGYTF.